This T cell receptor beta chain was found in a study of blood T cell repertoires in COVID-19. Sequencing was performed with immunoSEQ multiplex PCR; in TCRdb, only in-frame clones are kept and a portion is missing. Here the sample spans 100,000 to 150,000 clones, around 80% being singletons. Per germline, CDR1 KGHDR and CDR2 SFDVKD. The CDR3 totals 12 residues. Trimming left V 6 bases short and J 4 bases short, with 6 bases between. This sequence was found in a man aged 35 to 55 with active or convalescent COVID-19. The sequenced sample consisted of peripheral blood. The chain joins TRBV24-1 to TRBJ2-1; D call uncertain. The CDR3, as DNA: TGTGCCACCAGTTCCAGTTACAATGAGCAGTTCTTC. Protein: CATSSSYNEQFF.